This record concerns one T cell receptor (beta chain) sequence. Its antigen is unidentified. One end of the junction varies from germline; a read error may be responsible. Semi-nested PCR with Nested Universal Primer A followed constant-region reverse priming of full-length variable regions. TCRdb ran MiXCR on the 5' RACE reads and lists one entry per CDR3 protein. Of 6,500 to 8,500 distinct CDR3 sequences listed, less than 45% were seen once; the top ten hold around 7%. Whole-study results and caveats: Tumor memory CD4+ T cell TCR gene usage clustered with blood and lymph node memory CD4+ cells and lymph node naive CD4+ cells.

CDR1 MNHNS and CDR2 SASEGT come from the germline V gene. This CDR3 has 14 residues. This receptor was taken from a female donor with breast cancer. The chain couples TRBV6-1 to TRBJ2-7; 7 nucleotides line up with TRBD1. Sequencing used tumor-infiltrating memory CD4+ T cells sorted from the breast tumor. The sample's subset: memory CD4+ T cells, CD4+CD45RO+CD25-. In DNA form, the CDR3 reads TGTGCCAGCAGTGAAGGACAGGGCCCCTACGAGCAGCACTTC. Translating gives CASSEGQGPYEQHF.